This T cell receptor (beta chain) comes out of a study of blood T cell repertoires in COVID-19. Repertoires were generated with immunoSEQ multiplex PCR, while TCRdb's copy carries only in-frame clones and drops some. The sample records 260,000 or so clones, 87% being singletons. The sequencing input was PBMCs or T cells enriched from blood (not recorded which). This sequence originates from a woman under 40 with acute COVID-19.

As DNA, the CDR3 is TGTGCCAGCAGTCGGGAGAACACTGAAGCTTTCTTT. Protein product: CASSRENTEAFF. This sequence joins TRBV25-1 and TRBJ1-1; D not certain. CDR1 and CDR2 from the germline V gene are MGHDK and SYGVNS. V lost 5 bases, J lost 1 base, and 5 bases lay in between. The CDR3 runs to 12 residues.